The subject of this entry is one T cell receptor (beta chain). As yet, its antigen is unknown. Losses at the gene ends were 2 bases for V and 2 bases for J; bases not matched to a gene: 6. The length of the CDR3 is 15 residues. Germline V CDR1 and CDR2: SGHRS, YFSETQ. TCRdb's copy holds only in-frame clones and misses some; the assay was immunoSEQ multiplex PCR. This table holds approximately 120,000 clones, roughly nine tenths found once. These data originate in a study of T cell responses to AZD1222 COVID-19 vaccine. Study details: The study pooled second doses at about 4 or about 12 weeks. General study results and limits: Unmutated variant regions reportedly attract nearly half of all spike-specific TCRs. Baseline serology detected seropositivity in only a handful of AZD1222 recipients. Repertoire sampling happened only post peak T cell response.

The V and J genes are TRBV5-1 and TRBJ1-1, with TRBD1 matching 7 bases. The sample was peripheral blood, taken on day 0 of AZD1222 vaccination. The TCR was taken from an adult in good health. As DNA, the CDR3 is TGCGCCAGCAGCTTATCTGGGACAGCTAACACTGAAGCTTTCTTT. It translates to CASSLSGTANTEAFF.